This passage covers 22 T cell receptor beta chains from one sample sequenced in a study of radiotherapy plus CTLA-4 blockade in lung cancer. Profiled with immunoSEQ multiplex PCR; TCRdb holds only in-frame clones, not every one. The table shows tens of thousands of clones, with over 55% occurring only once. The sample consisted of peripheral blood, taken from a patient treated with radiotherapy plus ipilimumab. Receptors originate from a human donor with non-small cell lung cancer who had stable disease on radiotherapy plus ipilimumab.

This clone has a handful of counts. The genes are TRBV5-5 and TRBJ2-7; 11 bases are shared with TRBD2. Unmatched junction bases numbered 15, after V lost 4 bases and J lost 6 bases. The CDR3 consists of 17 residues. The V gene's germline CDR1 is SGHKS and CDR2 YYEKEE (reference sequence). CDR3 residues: CASSTMGLAVLGVEQYF. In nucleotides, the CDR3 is TGTGCCAGCAGCACGATGGGACTAGCGGTGCTGGGGGTCGAGCAGTACTTC.

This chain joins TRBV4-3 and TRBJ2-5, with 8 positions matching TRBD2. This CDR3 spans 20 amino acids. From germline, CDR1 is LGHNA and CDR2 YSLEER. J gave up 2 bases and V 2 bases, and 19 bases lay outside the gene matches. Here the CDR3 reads CASSQRFGAGRGAIQETQYF. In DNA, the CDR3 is TGCGCCAGCAGCCAAAGATTTGGGGCAGGGCGGGGGGCGATACAAGAGACCCAGTACTTC.

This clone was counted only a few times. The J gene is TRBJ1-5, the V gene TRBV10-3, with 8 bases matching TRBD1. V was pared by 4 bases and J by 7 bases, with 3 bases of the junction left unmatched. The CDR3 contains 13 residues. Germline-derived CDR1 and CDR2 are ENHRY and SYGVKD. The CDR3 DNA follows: TGTGCCATCAGTGGCGGACAGGGCCAGCCCCAGCATTTT. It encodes CAISGGQGQPQHF.

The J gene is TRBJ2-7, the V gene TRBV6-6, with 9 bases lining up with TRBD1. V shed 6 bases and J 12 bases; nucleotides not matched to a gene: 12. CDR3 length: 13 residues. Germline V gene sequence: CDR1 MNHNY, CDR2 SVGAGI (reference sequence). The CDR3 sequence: CASSPGTGSTRYF. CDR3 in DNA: TGTGCCAGCAGCCCCGGGACAGGGTCGACTCGGTACTTC.

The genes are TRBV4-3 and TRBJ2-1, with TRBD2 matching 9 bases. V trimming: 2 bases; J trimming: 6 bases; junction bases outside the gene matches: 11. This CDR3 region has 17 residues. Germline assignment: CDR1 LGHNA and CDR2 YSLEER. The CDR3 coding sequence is TGCGCCAGCAGCCAAACCCTACTAGCGGGCGACCTCAATGAGCAGTTCTTC. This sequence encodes CASSQTLLAGDLNEQFF.

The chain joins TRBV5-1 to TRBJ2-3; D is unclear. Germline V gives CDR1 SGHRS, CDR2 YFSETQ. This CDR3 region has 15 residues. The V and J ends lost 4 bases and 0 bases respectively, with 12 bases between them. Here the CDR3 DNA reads TGCGCCAGCAGCCCCGTAGTAGCTAGCACAGATACGCAGTATTTT. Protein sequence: CASSPVVASTDTQYF.

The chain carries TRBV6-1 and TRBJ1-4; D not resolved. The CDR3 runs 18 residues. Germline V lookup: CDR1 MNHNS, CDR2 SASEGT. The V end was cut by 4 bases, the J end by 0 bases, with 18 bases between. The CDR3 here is CASSGAAPGLATNEKLFF. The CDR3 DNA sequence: TGTGCCAGCAGTGGTGCCGCACCGGGTCTGGCAACTAATGAAAAACTGTTTTTT.

Written as DNA, the CDR3 is TGTGCCAGCAGTGATAGGACAGGGGAGTGGGAAAAACTGTTTTTT. Translation gives CASSDRTGEWEKLFF. The genes are TRBV2 and TRBJ1-4, with 9 bases that match TRBD1. There are 15 residues in the CDR3. With V trimmed by 3 bases and J by 8 bases, 7 bases remained unmatched. From germline, CDR1 is SNHLY and CDR2 FYNNEI.

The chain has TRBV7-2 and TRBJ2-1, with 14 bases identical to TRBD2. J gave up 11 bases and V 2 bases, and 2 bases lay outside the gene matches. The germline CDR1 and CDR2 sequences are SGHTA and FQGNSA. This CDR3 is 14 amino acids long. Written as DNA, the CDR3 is TGTGCCAGCAGCTTAAGACTAGCGGGGGGGCAGCAGTTCTTC. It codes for CASSLRLAGGQQFF.

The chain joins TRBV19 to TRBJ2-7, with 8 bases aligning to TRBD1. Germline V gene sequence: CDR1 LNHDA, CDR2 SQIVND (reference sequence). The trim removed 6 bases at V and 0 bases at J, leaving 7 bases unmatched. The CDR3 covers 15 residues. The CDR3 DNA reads TGTGCCAGTAGCTGGGGACAGGACCACTCCTACGAGCAGTACTTC. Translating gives CASSWGQDHSYEQYF. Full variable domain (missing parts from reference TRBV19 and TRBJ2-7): DGGITQSPKYLFRKEGQNVTLSCEQNLNHDAMYWYRQDPGQGLRLIYYSQIVNDFQKGDIAEGYSVSREKKESFPLTVTSAQKNPTAFYLCASSWGQDHSYEQYFGPGTRLTVT.

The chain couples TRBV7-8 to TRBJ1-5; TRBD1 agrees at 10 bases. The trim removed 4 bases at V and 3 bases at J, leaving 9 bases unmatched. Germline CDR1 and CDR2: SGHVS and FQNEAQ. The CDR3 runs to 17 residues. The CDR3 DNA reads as TGTGCCAGCAGCTCTCACGGGACAGGGGCCGCCAATCAGCCCCAGCATTTT. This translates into CASSSHGTGAANQPQHF.

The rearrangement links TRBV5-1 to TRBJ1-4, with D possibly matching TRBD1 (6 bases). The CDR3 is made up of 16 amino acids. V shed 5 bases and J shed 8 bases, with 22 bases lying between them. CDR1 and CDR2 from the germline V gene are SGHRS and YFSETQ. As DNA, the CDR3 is TGCGCCAGCAGTTCTTCTCCACAGGGTCTCGGGGAAAAACTGTTTTTT. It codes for CASSSSPQGLGEKLFF.

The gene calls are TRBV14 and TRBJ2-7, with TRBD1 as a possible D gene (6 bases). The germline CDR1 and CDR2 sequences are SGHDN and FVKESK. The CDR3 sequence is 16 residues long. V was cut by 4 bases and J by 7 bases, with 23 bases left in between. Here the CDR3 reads CASSPTNYRAVEEQYF. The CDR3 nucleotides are TGTGCCAGCAGCCCGACCAACTACAGGGCGGTGGAGGAGCAGTACTTC.

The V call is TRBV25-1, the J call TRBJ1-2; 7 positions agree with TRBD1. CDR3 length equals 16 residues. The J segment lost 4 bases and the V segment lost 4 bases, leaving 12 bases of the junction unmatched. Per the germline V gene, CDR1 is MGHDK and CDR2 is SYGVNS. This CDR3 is CASSGQGGRGSYGYTF. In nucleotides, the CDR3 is TGTGCCAGCAGTGGGCAGGGGGGCAGGGGATCCTATGGCTACACCTTC.

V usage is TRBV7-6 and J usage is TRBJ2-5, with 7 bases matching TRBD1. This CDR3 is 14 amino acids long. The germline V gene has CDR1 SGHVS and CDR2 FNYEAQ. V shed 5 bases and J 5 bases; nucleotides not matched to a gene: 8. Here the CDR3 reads CASSTEGGPETQYF. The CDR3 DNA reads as TGTGCCAGCAGCACAGAAGGGGGCCCGGAGACCCAGTACTTC. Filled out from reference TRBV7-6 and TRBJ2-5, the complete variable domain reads GAGVSQSPRYKVTKRGQDVALRCDPISGHVSLYWYRQALGQGPEFLTYFNYEAQQDKSGLPNDRFSAERPEGSISTLTIQRTEQRDSAMYRCASSTEGGPETQYFGPGTRLLVL.

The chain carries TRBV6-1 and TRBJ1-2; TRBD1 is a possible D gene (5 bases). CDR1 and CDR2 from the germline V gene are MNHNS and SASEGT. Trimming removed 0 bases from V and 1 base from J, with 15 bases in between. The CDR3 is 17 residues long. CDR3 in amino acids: CASSEALGQGRNYGYTF. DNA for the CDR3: TGTGCCAGCAGTGAAGCGCTGGGCCAGGGCCGTAACTATGGCTACACCTTC.

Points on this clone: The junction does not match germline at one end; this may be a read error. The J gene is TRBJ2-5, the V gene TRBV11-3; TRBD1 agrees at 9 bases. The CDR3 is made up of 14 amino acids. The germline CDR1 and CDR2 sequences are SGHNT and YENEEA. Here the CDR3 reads CASTLDRGMETQYF. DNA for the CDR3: TGTGCCAGCACCTTAGACAGGGGGATGGAGACCCAGTACTTC.

The CDR3 loop reads CASKPTGTGGRQYF. CDR3 nucleotide sequence: TGTGCCAGCAAACCTACTGGGACAGGGGGTCGGCAGTACTTC. The genes are TRBV27 and TRBJ2-7; TRBD1 aligns across 11 bases. The CDR3 length is 14 residues. Germline V gene lookup returns CDR1 MNHEY and CDR2 SMNVEV (reference sequence). The junction had 11 bases not matched to a gene; V was cut back by 7 bases and J by 9 bases.

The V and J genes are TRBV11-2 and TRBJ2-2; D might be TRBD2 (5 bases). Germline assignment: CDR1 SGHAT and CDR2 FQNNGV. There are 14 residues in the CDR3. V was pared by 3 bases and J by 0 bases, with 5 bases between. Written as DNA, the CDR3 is TGTGCCAGCAGCTTGACTACGAACACCGGGGAGCTGTTTTTT. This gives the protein CASSLTTNTGELFF. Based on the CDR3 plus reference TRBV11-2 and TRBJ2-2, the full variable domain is EAGVAQSPRYKIIEKRQSVAFWCNPISGHATLYWYQQILGQGPKLLIQFQNNGVVDDSQLPKDRFSAERLKGVDSTLKIQPAKLEDSAVYLCASSLTTNTGELFFGEGSRLTVL.

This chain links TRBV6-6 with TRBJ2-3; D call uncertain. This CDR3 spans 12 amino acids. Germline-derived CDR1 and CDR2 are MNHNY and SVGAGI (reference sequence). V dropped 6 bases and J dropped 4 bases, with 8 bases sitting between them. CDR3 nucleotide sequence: TGTGCCAGCAGGCGCGTCGCAGATACGCAGTATTTT. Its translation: CASRRVADTQYF.

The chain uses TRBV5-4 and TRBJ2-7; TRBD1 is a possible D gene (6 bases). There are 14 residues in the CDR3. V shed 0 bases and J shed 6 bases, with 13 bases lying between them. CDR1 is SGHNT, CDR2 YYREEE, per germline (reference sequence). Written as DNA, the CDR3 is TGTGCCAGCAGCTTGGCAGGGGTCCGTCTCGAGCAGTACTTC. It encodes CASSLAGVRLEQYF. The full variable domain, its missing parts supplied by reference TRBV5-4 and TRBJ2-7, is ETGVTQSPTHLIKTRGQQVTLRCSSQSGHNTVSWYQQALGQGPQFIFQYYREEENGRGNFPPRFSGLQFPNYSSELNVNALELDDSALYLCASSLAGVRLEQYFGPGTRLTVT.

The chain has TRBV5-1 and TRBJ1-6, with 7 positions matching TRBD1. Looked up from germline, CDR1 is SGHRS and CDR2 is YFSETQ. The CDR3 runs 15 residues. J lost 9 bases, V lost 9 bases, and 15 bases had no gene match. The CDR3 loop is CATRVGTVAGSPLHF. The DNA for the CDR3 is TGCGCCACCAGAGTGGGGACAGTCGCAGGTTCACCCCTCCACTTT.